This TCR beta chain was retrieved from a study of blood T cell repertoires in COVID-19. The ends were cut back, 6 bases at V and 2 bases at J, with 16 bases in the middle. The CDR3 is 15 residues long. In germline, CDR1 is SNHLY, CDR2 FYNNEI. Sequenced by immunoSEQ multiplex PCR; TCRdb stores in-frame clones only, minus some. Among tens of thousands of clones, about 91% were seen once, and the ten largest hold 2.1%. The rearrangement uses TRBV2 and TRBJ1-2, with TRBD1 as a possible D gene (6 bases). This receptor was obtained from a human donor in a cohort sampled during active COVID-19. Sequenced: peripheral blood. The CDR3 coding sequence is TGTGCCAGCAGGGATACAGGGCCTGGGAACTATGGCTACACCTTC. This encodes CASRDTGPGNYGYTF.